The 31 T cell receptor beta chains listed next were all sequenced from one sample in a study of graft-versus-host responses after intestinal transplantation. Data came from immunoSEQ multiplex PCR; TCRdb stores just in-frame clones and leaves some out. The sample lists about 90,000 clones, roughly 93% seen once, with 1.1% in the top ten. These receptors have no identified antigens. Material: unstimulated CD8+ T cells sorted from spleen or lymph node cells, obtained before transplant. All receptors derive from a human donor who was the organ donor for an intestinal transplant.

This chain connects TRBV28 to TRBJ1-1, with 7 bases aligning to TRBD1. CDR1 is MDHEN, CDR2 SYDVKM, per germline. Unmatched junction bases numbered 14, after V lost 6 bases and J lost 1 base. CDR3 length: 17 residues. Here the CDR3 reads CASRAEGGQSSNTEAFF. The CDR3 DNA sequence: TGTGCCAGCAGAGCCGAAGGGGGACAGTCTTCGAACACTGAAGCTTTCTTT.

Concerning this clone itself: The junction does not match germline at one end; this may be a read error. The CDR3 reads CASGRGRVF. The CDR3 nucleotides read TGCGCCAGTGGACGGGGAAGGGTCTTC. The chain couples TRBV5-1 to TRBJ2-1; weak D call: TRBD2 (5 bases). This CDR3 region has 9 residues. Germline V gene sequence: CDR1 SGHRS, CDR2 YFSETQ.

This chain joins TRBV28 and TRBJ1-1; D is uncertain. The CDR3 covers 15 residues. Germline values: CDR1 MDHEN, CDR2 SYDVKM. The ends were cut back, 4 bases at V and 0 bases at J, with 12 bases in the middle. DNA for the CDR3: TGTGCCAGCAGTTCCTACAGCCTAATGAACACTGAAGCTTTCTTT. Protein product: CASSSYSLMNTEAFF.

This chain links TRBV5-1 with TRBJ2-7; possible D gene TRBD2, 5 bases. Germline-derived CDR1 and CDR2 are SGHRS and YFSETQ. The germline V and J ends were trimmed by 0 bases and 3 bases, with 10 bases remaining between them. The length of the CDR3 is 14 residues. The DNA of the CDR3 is TGCGCCAGCAGCTTGGCGGGTGCGGGCTACGAGCAGTACTTC. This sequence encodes CASSLAGAGYEQYF. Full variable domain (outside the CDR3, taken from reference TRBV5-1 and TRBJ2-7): KAGVTQTPRYLIKTRGQQVTLSCSPISGHRSVSWYQQTPGQGLQFLFEYFSETQRNKGNFPGRFSGRQFSNSRSEMNVSTLELGDSALYLCASSLAGAGYEQYFGPGTRLTVT.

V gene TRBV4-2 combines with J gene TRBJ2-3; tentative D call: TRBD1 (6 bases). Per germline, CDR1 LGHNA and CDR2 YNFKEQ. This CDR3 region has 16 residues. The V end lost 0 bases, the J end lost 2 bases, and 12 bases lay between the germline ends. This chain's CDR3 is CASSQEGGQLTDTQYF. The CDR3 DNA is TGTGCCAGCAGCCAAGAAGGTGGACAGCTCACAGATACGCAGTATTTT.

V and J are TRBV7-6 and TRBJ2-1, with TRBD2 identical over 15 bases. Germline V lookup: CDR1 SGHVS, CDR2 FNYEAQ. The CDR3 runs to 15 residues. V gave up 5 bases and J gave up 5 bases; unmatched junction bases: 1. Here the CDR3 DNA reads TGTGCCAGCAGCCGGACTAGCGGGGGGGACAATGAGCAGTTCTTC. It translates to CASSRTSGGDNEQFF.

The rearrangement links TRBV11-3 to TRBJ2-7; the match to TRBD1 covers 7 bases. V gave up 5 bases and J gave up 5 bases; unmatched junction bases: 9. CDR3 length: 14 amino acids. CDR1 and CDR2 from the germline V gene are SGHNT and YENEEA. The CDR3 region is CASSPSQGVDEQYF. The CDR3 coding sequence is TGTGCCAGCAGCCCCTCCCAGGGGGTGGACGAGCAGTACTTC.

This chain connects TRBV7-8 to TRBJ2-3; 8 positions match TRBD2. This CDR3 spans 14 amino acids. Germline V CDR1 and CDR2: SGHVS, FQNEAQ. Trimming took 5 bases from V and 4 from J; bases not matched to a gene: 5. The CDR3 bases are TGTGCCAGCAGCCCACGGGGGGGTCCAGATACGCAGTATTTT. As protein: CASSPRGGPDTQYF. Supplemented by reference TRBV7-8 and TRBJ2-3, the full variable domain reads GAGVSQSPRYKVAKRGQDVALRCDPISGHVSLFWYQQALGQGPEFLTYFQNEAQLDKSGLPSDRFFAERPEGSVSTLKIQRTQQEDSAVYLCASSPRGGPDTQYFGPGTRLTVL.

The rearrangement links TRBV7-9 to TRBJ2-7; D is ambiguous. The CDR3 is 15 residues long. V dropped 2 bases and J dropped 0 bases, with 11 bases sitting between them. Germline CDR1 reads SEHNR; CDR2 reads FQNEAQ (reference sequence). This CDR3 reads CASSLKSRTSYEQYF. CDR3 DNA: TGTGCCAGCAGCTTAAAGTCTAGAACCTCCTACGAGCAGTACTTC.

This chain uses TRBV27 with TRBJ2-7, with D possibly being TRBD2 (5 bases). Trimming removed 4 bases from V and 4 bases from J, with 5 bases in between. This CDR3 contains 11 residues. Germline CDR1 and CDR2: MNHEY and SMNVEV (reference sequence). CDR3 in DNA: TGTGCCAGCAGTTCGGGGTACGAGCAGTACTTC. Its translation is CASSSGYEQYF.

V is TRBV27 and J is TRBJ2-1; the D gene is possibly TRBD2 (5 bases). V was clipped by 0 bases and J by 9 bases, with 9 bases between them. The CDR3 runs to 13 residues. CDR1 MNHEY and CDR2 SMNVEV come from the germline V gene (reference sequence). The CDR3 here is CASSLSRRREQFF. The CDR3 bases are TGTGCCAGCAGTTTATCGCGGAGGCGTGAGCAGTTCTTC.

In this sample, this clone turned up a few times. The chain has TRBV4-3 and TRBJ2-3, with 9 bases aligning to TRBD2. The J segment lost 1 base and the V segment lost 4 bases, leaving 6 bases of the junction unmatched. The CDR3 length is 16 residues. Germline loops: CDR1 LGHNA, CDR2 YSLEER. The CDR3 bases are TGCGCCAGCAGCCCCCTGACTAGCGGACGCACAGATACGCAGTATTTT. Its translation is CASSPLTSGRTDTQYF.

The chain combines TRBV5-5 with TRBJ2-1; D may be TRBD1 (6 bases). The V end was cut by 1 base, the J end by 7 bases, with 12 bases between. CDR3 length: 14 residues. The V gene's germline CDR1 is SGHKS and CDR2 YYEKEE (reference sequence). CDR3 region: CASSLQGSQNEQFF. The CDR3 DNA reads TGTGCCAGCAGCTTGCAGGGGAGTCAAAATGAGCAGTTCTTC.

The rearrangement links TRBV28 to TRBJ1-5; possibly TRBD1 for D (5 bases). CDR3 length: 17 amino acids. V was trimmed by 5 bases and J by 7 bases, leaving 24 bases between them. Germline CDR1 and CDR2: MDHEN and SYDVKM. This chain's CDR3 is CASSTKALWGGNQPQHF. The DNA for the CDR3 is TGTGCCAGCAGTACTAAGGCTCTGTGGGGGGGTAACCAGCCCCAGCATTTT.

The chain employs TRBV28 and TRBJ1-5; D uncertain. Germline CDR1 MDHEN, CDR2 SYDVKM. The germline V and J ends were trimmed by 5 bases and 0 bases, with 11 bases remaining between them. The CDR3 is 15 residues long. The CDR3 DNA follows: TGTGCCAGCAGTCCAAGCGCCTATAGCAATCAGCCCCAGCATTTT. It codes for CASSPSAYSNQPQHF.

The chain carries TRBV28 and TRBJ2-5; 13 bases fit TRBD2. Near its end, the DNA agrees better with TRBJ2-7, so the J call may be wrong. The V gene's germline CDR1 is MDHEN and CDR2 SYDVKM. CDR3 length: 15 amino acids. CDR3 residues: CASSPTSGGSYEQYF. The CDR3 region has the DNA TGTGCCAGCAGTCCGACTAGCGGGGGGTCCTACGAGCAGTACTTC.

This CDR3 reads CASSIFRRQPQHF. DNA of the CDR3: TGTGCCAGTAGTATTTTCAGGAGGCAGCCCCAGCATTTT. This chain links TRBV19 with TRBJ1-5; D gene ambiguous. The CDR3 contains 13 residues. Germline V gives CDR1 LNHDA, CDR2 SQIVND (reference sequence). Trimming cost V 3 bases and J 7 bases, with 10 bases left between them.

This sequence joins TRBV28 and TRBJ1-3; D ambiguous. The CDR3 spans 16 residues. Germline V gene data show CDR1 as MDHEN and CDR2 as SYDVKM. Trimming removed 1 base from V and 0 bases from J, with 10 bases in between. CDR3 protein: CASSLSYIPSGNTIYF. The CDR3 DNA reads TGTGCCAGCAGTTTATCCTATATACCCTCTGGAAACACCATATATTTT.

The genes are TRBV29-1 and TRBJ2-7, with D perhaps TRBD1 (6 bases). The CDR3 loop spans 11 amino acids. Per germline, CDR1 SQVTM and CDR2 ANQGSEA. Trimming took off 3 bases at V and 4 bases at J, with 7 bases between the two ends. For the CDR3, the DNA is TGCAGCGTTGAGAGGGGGTACGAGCAGTACTTC. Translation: CSVERGYEQYF.

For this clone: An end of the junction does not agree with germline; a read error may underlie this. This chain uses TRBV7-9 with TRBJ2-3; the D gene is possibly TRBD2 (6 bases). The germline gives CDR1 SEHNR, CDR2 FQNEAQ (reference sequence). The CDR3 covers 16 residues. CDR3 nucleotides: TGTGTCAGCAGCTTACCTTCGGGACTGATCACAGATACGCAGTATTTT. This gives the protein CVSSLPSGLITDTQYF.

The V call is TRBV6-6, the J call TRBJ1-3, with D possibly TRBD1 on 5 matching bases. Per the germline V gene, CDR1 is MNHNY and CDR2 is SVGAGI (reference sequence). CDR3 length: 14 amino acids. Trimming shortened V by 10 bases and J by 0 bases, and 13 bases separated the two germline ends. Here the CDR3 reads CATAGTLSGNTIYF. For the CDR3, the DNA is TGTGCCACCGCGGGGACCCTCTCTGGAAACACCATATATTTT.

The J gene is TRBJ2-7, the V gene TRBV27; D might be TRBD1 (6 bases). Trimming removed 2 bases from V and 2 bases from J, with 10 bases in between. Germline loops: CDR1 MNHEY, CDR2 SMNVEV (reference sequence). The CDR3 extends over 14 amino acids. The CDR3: CASSLQGSTYEQYF. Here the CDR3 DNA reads TGTGCCAGCAGTTTACAGGGGTCCACCTACGAGCAGTACTTC.

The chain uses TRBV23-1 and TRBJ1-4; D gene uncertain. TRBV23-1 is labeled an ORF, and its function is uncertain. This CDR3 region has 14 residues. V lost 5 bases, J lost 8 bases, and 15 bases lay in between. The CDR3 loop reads CASSSRKEWEKLFF. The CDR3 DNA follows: TGCGCCAGCAGTTCTAGGAAGGAATGGGAAAAACTGTTTTTT.

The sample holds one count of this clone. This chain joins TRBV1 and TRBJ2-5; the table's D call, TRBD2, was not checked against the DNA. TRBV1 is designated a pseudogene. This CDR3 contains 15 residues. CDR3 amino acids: CTSSRPGREVETQYF. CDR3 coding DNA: TGCACCAGCAGCCGGCCCGGGAGGGAGGTCGAGACCCAGTACTTC.

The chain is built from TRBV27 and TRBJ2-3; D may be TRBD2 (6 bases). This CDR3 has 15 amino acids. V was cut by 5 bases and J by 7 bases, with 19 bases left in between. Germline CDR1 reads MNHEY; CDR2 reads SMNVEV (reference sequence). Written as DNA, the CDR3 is TGTGCCAGCAGTCCGGCGGAGGGATCCTTATATACGCAGTATTTT. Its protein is CASSPAEGSLYTQYF.

The CDR3 nucleotides are TGTGCCAGCAGCCCTAACAGGGAAAGGGGCTACGAGCAGTACTTC. Translation gives CASSPNRERGYEQYF. This chain uses TRBV7-6 with TRBJ2-7, with D perhaps matching TRBD1 (6 bases). The germline CDR1 and CDR2 sequences are SGHVS and FNYEAQ. The V end lost 5 bases, the J end lost 3 bases, and 17 bases lay between the germline ends. This CDR3 comprises 15 residues.

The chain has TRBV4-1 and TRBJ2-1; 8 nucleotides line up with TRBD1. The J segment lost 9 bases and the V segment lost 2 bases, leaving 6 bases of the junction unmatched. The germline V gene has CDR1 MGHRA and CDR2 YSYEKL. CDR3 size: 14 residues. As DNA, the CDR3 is TGCGCCAGCAGCCAACAGGGGGCGGTGGGTGAGCAGTTCTTC. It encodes CASSQQGAVGEQFF.

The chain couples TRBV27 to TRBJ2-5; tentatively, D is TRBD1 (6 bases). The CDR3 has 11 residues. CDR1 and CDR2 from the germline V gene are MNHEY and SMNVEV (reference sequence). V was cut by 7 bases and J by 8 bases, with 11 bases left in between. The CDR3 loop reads CASMTGGTQYF. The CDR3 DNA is TGTGCCAGCATGACTGGGGGCACCCAGTACTTC.

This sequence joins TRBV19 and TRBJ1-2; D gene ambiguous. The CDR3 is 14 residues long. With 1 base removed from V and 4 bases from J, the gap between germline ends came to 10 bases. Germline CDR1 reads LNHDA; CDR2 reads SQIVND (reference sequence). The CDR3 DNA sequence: TGTGCCAGTAGTATAGCAGCAGGTAGCTATGGCTACACCTTC. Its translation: CASSIAAGSYGYTF.

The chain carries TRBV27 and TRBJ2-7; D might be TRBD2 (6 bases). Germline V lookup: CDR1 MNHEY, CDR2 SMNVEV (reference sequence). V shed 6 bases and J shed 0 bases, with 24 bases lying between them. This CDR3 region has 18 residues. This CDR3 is CASSPRVWRDSSSYEQYF. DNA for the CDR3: TGTGCCAGCAGCCCACGCGTCTGGCGGGACTCGAGCTCCTACGAGCAGTACTTC.

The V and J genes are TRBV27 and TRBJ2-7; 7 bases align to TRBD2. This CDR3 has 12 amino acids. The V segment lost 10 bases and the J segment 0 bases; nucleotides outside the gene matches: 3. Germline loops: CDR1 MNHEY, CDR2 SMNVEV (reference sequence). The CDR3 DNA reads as TGTGCCACCAGGGACTACTCCTACGAGCAGTACTTC. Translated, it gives CATRDYSYEQYF.